This entry concerns a single T cell receptor delta chain. Germline values: CDR1 GEAIGNYY, CDR2 EKD. This CDR3 is 14 amino acids long. V lost 0 bases, J lost 3 bases, and 10 bases lay in between. TCRdb re-called the RT-PCR reads via CATT. The table has 2,600 or so delta-chain clones, approximately 31% seen once. The record originates from a study of gamma-delta T cells after stem cell transplantation. The receptor was derived from a human donor. It is not recorded whose cells these are; they may come from a transplant donor. The rearrangement uses TRDV2 and TRDJ1; D remains ambiguous. The sample consisted of gamma-delta T cells. CDR3 residues: CACDTVSDADKLIF. The CDR3 bases are TGTGCCTGTGACACCGTCTCGGACGCCGATAAACTCATCTTT.